The present TCR beta chain was sequenced within a study of cytomegalovirus exposure and HLA in healthy donors. Study details: Some 80 million unique TCRs from HLA-typed donors were held in an early data release.

With respect to this clone: Its antigen is still unknown.

60 Vbeta and 13 Jbeta primers were used in PCR. The method was immunoSEQ multiplex PCR; TCRdb's version includes in-frame clones alone and lacks a portion of them. This table holds 65,000 to 80,000 clones, over 70% found once. Study-level results: Among TCR beta chains, those listed as cytomegalovirus-associated numbered some 170.

Germline values: CDR1 MNHEY, CDR2 SVGAGI. Trimming took 6 bases from V and 1 from J; bases not matched to a gene: 3. This CDR3 contains 14 residues. This TCR was recovered from a woman aged 35 to 49 in good health and CMV-seropositive. This sequence joins TRBV6-5 and TRBJ1-1; 9 bases align to TRBD1. The specimen sequenced was PBMCs. Written as DNA, the CDR3 is TGTGCCAGCAGACAGGGGGCACCGAACACTGAAGCTTTCTTT. Translating gives CASRQGAPNTEAFF.